This entry lists 17 T cell receptor beta chains sequenced from one sample in a study of cytomegalovirus exposure and HLA in healthy donors. Primers included in the PCR were 60 Vbeta and 13 Jbeta primers. Clones were read by immunoSEQ multiplex PCR, and TCRdb kept only the in-frame ones, dropping some. The sample holds roughly 200,000 clones, just under 70% seen once. Specimen: PBMCs. These receptors were collected from a man aged 40-49 years in good health and CMV-seropositive.

This clone was observed a few times. The V gene is TRBV28, the J gene TRBJ2-5; the match to TRBD1 covers 8 bases. Germline loops: CDR1 MDHEN, CDR2 SYDVKM. Trimming at V came to 2 bases and at J to 0 bases, leaving 11 bases not matched to a gene. The CDR3 is 18 residues long. The DNA for the CDR3 is TGTGCCAGCAGTTTAAGTAGTCCATGGGACAGGTACCAAGAGACCCAGTACTTC. Its translation is CASSLSSPWDRYQETQYF.

This chain links TRBV6-5 with TRBJ2-6; weak D call: TRBD2 (5 bases). The CDR3 runs to 16 residues. Per the germline V gene, CDR1 is MNHEY and CDR2 is SVGAGI. V dropped 2 bases and J dropped 0 bases, with 8 bases sitting between them. The chain's CDR3 is CASSYERTSGANVLTF. In DNA form, the CDR3 reads TGTGCCAGCAGTTACGAGCGGACCTCTGGGGCCAACGTCCTGACTTTC.

The DNA of the CDR3 is TGTGCCAGTAGTATAGCAGCGAGGCGGGGGGGCCCGACAGATACGCAGTATTTT. It translates to CASSIAARRGGPTDTQYF. J is TRBJ2-3 and V is TRBV19; 9 bases line up with TRBD2. The J segment lost 3 bases and the V segment lost 1 base, leaving 11 bases of the junction unmatched. Germline CDR1 LNHDA, CDR2 SQIVND (reference sequence). The CDR3 totals 18 residues.

The V and J genes are TRBV13 and TRBJ1-1; 12 bases match TRBD1. V lost 0 bases to trimming and J lost 1 base; unmatched junction nucleotides: 12. Looked up from germline, CDR1 is PRHDT and CDR2 is FYEKMQ (reference sequence). The CDR3 contains 20 residues. In nucleotides, the CDR3 is TGTGCCAGCAGCTTAGGTCAGGGGGACAGGGGGCCTTGGGGGAACACTGAAGCTTTCTTT. This sequence encodes CASSLGQGDRGPWGNTEAFF.

The chain couples TRBV9 to TRBJ1-2; D is perhaps TRBD1 (5 bases). The CDR3 is 13 residues long. The V gene lost 0 bases and the J gene lost 4 bases, with 7 bases spanning the gap. Germline loops: CDR1 SGDLS, CDR2 YYNGEE. CDR3 residues: CASSVGGFYGYTF. The CDR3 region has the DNA TGTGCCAGCAGCGTAGGGGGCTTCTATGGCTACACCTTC. Filled out from reference TRBV9 and TRBJ1-2, the complete variable domain reads DSGVTQTPKHLITATGQRVTLRCSPRSGDLSVYWYQQSLDQGLQFLIQYYNGEERAKGNILERFSAQQFPDLHSELNLSSLELGDSALYFCASSVGGFYGYTFGSGTRLTVV.

The chain carries TRBV7-9 and TRBJ2-7, with D tentatively TRBD1 (5 bases). Germline lookup yields CDR1 SEHNR and CDR2 FQNEAQ (reference sequence). CDR3 size: 15 residues. The V end lost 1 base, the J end lost 4 bases, and 14 bases lay between the germline ends. DNA for the CDR3: TGTGCCAGCAGCTTAGGGGGCCCATCCCCTTACGAGCAGTACTTC. This sequence encodes CASSLGGPSPYEQYF.

This chain links TRBV6-5 with TRBJ2-7; D may be TRBD2 (6 bases). The CDR3 totals 14 residues. With 5 bases removed from V and 6 bases from J, the gap between germline ends came to 17 bases. The germline gives CDR1 MNHEY, CDR2 SVGAGI. DNA for the CDR3: TGTGCCAGCAGTAAGGCCGGGGGTCTTGGCGAGCAGTACTTC. Protein product: CASSKAGGLGEQYF.

This clone was observed a handful of times. The chain is built from TRBV6-5 and TRBJ1-1; D is unclear. Looked up from germline, CDR1 is MNHEY and CDR2 is SVGAGI. This CDR3 comprises 15 residues. Trimming removed 0 bases at V and 1 base at J, with 9 bases between. CDR3 in amino acids: CASSYSGRPNTEAFF. The CDR3 DNA sequence: TGTGCCAGCAGTTACTCGGGCAGACCGAACACTGAAGCTTTCTTT.

The gene calls are TRBV27 and TRBJ1-2, with 9 bases that match TRBD1. Germline V gene sequence: CDR1 MNHEY, CDR2 SMNVEV (reference sequence). The ends lost 5 bases at V and 2 bases at J; junction bases unmatched: 6. CDR3 length: 15 amino acids. CDR3 protein: CASSPRTGVNYGYTF. The CDR3, as DNA: TGTGCCAGCAGTCCCAGGACAGGGGTAAACTATGGCTACACCTTC.

This sequence joins TRBV11-3 and TRBJ2-2; no reliable D call. The CDR3 is 13 residues long. Trimming left V 5 bases short and J 10 bases short, with 14 bases between. CDR1 SGHNT and CDR2 YENEEA come from the germline V gene. In DNA form, the CDR3 reads TGTGCCAGCAGCCCCACACCGTTTCAGGAGCTGTTTTTT. It specifies CASSPTPFQELFF.

About this clone: At the DNA level, this CDR3 is encoded by other sequences in the same sample as well. The chain links TRBV7-2 to TRBJ2-5; D is unclear. Germline-derived CDR1 and CDR2 are SGHTA and FQGNSA. The ends were cut back, 1 base at V and 5 bases at J, with 5 bases in the middle. The CDR3 has 12 residues. The CDR3 loop reads CASSLGRETQYF. CDR3 in DNA: TGTGCCAGCAGCTTAGGTCGGGAGACCCAGTACTTC.

V is TRBV7-9 and J is TRBJ1-1, with TRBD1 as a possible D gene (6 bases). Trimming cost V 3 bases and J 10 bases, with 15 bases left between them. CDR3 length: 13 residues. Germline V gene sequence: CDR1 SEHNR, CDR2 FQNEAQ (reference sequence). The CDR3 is CASSLTGGATAFF. CDR3 DNA sequence: TGTGCCAGCAGCTTGACAGGCGGCGCGACAGCTTTCTTT. The full variable domain, completed using reference TRBV7-9 and TRBJ1-1, is DTGVSQNPRHKITKRGQNVTFRCDPISEHNRLYWYRQTLGQGPEFLTYFQNEAQLEKSRLLSDRFSAERPKGSFSTLEIQRTEQGDSAMYLCASSLTGGATAFFGQGTRLTVV.

The chain carries TRBV19 and TRBJ2-7, with TRBD1 matching 7 bases. In germline, CDR1 is LNHDA, CDR2 SQIVND (reference sequence). With 6 bases clipped from V and 5 bases from J, the junction kept 16 bases outside the gene matches. The CDR3 loop spans 16 amino acids. CDR3 nucleotide sequence: TGTGCCAGTAGCCGTGCTTCACAGGGGACGGTCCACGAGCAGTACTTC. Protein sequence: CASSRASQGTVHEQYF. Together with reference TRBV19 and TRBJ2-7, the CDR3 gives the full variable domain: DGGITQSPKYLFRKEGQNVTLSCEQNLNHDAMYWYRQDPGQGLRLIYYSQIVNDFQKGDIAEGYSVSREKKESFPLTVTSAQKNPTAFYLCASSRASQGTVHEQYFGPGTRLTVT.

This clone was seen a single time. The V call is TRBV6-5, the J call TRBJ2-2, with D possibly matching TRBD2 (5 bases). Germline V gene sequence: CDR1 MNHEY, CDR2 SVGAGI. The length of the CDR3 is 15 residues. V was shortened by 7 bases and J by 4 bases, with 16 bases between the two germline ends. The CDR3 loop reads CASNSGNFITGELFF. CDR3 in DNA: TGTGCCAGCAATTCCGGGAATTTCATCACCGGGGAGCTGTTTTTT.

This sequence joins TRBV5-6 and TRBJ1-1; D uncertain. Germline V gene lookup returns CDR1 SGHDT and CDR2 YYEEEE. V was cut by 4 bases and J by 0 bases, with 7 bases left in between. There are 13 residues in the CDR3. This chain's CDR3 is CASSRGLNTEAFF. The CDR3 nucleotides read TGTGCCAGCAGCCGGGGTCTGAACACTGAAGCTTTCTTT.

The V call is TRBV6-1, the J call TRBJ1-5; D is unresolved. The CDR3 consists of 14 residues. Germline V gene data show CDR1 as MNHNS and CDR2 as SASEGT. V was pared by 4 bases and J by 2 bases, with 9 bases between. The CDR3, as DNA: TGTGCCAGCAGTGTCGGGTGGGGCAATCAGCCCCAGCATTTT. Amino acid sequence: CASSVGWGNQPQHF.

The chain is built from TRBV29-1 and TRBJ1-2, with D hard to call. In germline, CDR1 is SQVTM, CDR2 ANQGSEA. The CDR3 consists of 16 residues. The germline V and J ends were trimmed by 5 bases and 0 bases, with 19 bases remaining between them. The CDR3 coding sequence is TGCAGCGTTCCCCTGGGAGCTGACAATTCTAACTATGGCTACACCTTC. Its translation is CSVPLGADNSNYGYTF.